Below are 13 T cell receptor beta chains sequenced from a single sample in a study of shared clonotypes between healthy human individuals. CD45RO-negative cells were positively selected for CCR7, leaving out terminally differentiated effector memory CD45RA+ cells. TCRdb's copy holds only in-frame clones and misses some; the assay was immunoSEQ multiplex PCR. In the table there are about 590,000 clones, roughly 95% of which are singletons. The sample comprised naive CD8+ T cells sorted from blood. The source of these receptors is a woman under 40 in good health.

The chain joins TRBV7-9 to TRBJ2-6; possibly TRBD1 or TRBD2 for D (5 bases each). Per germline, CDR1 SEHNR and CDR2 FQNEAQ (reference sequence). The CDR3 is made up of 17 amino acids. Trimming removed 5 bases from V and 0 bases from J, with 14 bases in between. The CDR3 here is CASSAGSFFSGANVLTF. The CDR3 DNA sequence: TGTGCCAGCAGCGCAGGGAGTTTTTTCTCTGGGGCCAACGTCCTGACTTTC.

The chain carries TRBV29-1 and TRBJ2-3, with D hard to call. This CDR3 spans 16 amino acids. Trimming cost V 2 bases and J 5 bases, with 20 bases left between them. Germline V gives CDR1 SQVTM, CDR2 ANQGSEA. In DNA form, the CDR3 reads TGCAGCGTTGAAAAATTATCAGGAGCCCCGGGAGATACGCAGTATTTT. Protein sequence: CSVEKLSGAPGDTQYF.

The rearrangement links TRBV19 to TRBJ1-5; D is possibly TRBD1 (5 bases). Germline V gene sequence: CDR1 LNHDA, CDR2 SQIVND (reference sequence). This CDR3 spans 15 amino acids. V was cut by 5 bases and J by 1 base, with 12 bases left in between. For the CDR3, the DNA is TGTGCCAGTAGTTGGGGGGTTAGGAGCAATCAGCCCCAGCATTTT. This codes for CASSWGVRSNQPQHF.

The chain carries TRBV28 and TRBJ1-5, with 7 nucleotides matching TRBD1. The CDR3 spans 15 residues. Germline assignment: CDR1 MDHEN and CDR2 SYDVKM. V shed 5 bases, J shed 0 bases, and the junction held 4 bases outside the gene matches. CDR3 nucleotides: TGTGCCAGCAGTAGCACAGGGGTTAGCAATCAGCCCCAGCATTTT. Its translation is CASSSTGVSNQPQHF.

This rearrangement joins TRBV27 to TRBJ2-2; D is undetermined. CDR3 length equals 13 residues. Trimming removed 3 bases from V and 8 bases from J, with 10 bases in between. Germline values: CDR1 MNHEY, CDR2 SMNVEV (reference sequence). The CDR3 spells CASSFYLGGELFF. The CDR3 nucleotides read TGTGCCAGCAGTTTCTATTTGGGAGGGGAGCTGTTTTTT.

The chain has TRBV6-1 and TRBJ2-1; 8 nucleotides line up with TRBD2. The CDR3 contains 15 residues. Germline CDR1 reads MNHNS; CDR2 reads SASEGT. V gave up 3 bases and J gave up 3 bases; unmatched junction bases: 4. The CDR3 spells CASSDGLAYYNEQFF. CDR3 sequence (DNA): TGTGCCAGCAGTGACGGACTAGCTTACTACAATGAGCAGTTCTTC.

The J gene is TRBJ2-2, the V gene TRBV7-9; 10 nucleotides align to TRBD2. V gave up 2 bases and J gave up 6 bases; unmatched junction bases: 12. CDR3 length: 18 residues. Germline loops: CDR1 SEHNR, CDR2 FQNEAQ (reference sequence). In nucleotides, the CDR3 is TGTGCCAGCAGCTTACCCGAGAAAGGAGCGGGAGGGCCCGGGGAGCTGTTTTTT. It translates to CASSLPEKGAGGPGELFF.

The chain is built from TRBV28 and TRBJ1-1; D perhaps matches TRBD1 (5 bases). The germline V and J ends were trimmed by 3 bases and 1 base, with 15 bases remaining between them. This CDR3 has 16 residues. From germline, CDR1 is MDHEN and CDR2 SYDVKM. The CDR3 region is CASSFRTGTTNTEAFF. The CDR3 DNA reads TGTGCCAGCAGTTTTAGAACAGGTACGACGAACACTGAAGCTTTCTTT.

The gene calls are TRBV13 and TRBJ2-1; 8 bases fit TRBD1. CDR1 and CDR2 (germline): PRHDT, FYEKMQ (reference sequence). V shed 0 bases and J 5 bases; nucleotides not matched to a gene: 3. The CDR3 spans 15 residues. The CDR3 region is CASSLGGQGNNEQFF. DNA for the CDR3: TGTGCCAGCAGCTTAGGCGGACAGGGAAACAATGAGCAGTTCTTC.

The genes are TRBV4-1 and TRBJ1-1; TRBD1 matches at 9 bases. Trimming cost V 1 base and J 11 bases; bases outside gene matches: 20. The CDR3 covers 18 residues. Looked up from germline, CDR1 is MGHRA and CDR2 is YSYEKL. The CDR3 DNA sequence: TGCGCCAGCAGCCAAGTTTACCTCGGACAGGGGAGTAGTGGGGTCGCTTTCTTT. It specifies CASSQVYLGQGSSGVAFF.

The chain links TRBV6-5 to TRBJ2-7, with TRBD1 identical over 9 bases. The CDR3 contains 14 residues. The V gene end was trimmed by 2 bases and the J gene end by 6 bases; junction bases not matched to a gene: 5. Germline V lookup: CDR1 MNHEY, CDR2 SVGAGI. The CDR3 loop is CASSYVQGAGEQYF. The CDR3 DNA follows: TGTGCCAGCAGTTACGTACAGGGGGCAGGCGAGCAGTACTTC.

The V and J genes are TRBV2 and TRBJ1-2, with TRBD1 matching 7 bases. CDR1 is SNHLY, CDR2 FYNNEI, per germline. The CDR3 runs 15 residues. V shed 4 bases and J 4 bases; nucleotides not matched to a gene: 9. CDR3 bases: TGTGCCAGCAGTGTCTTACAGGCAGGGGGCTATGGCTACACCTTC. Amino acid sequence: CASSVLQAGGYGYTF. The complete variable domain, with remaining parts taken from reference TRBV2 and TRBJ1-2, reads EPEVTQTPSHQVTQMGQEVILRCVPISNHLYFYWYRQILGQKVEFLVSFYNNEISEKSEIFDDQFSVERPDGSNFTLKIRSTKLEDSAMYFCASSVLQAGGYGYTFGSGTRLTVV.

Worth noting for this clone: Other nucleotide sequences in the sample specify the same CDR3. The V gene is TRBV28, the J gene TRBJ2-1; perhaps D is TRBD1 or TRBD2 (6 bases each). V was pared by 5 bases and J by 4 bases, with 9 bases between. The CDR3 length is 13 residues. Germline lookup yields CDR1 MDHEN and CDR2 SYDVKM. For the CDR3, the DNA is TGTGCCAGCAGTGGGGGGCTATACAATGAGCAGTTCTTC. Translation gives CASSGGLYNEQFF.